This T cell receptor (beta chain) was sequenced for a study of shared clonotypes between healthy human individuals. As for the study in general: Per donor, CD8 memory used one plate, CD8 naive used two, CD4 memory used three and CD4 naive used three.

Study-wide results and limits: Even with large depth, rarefaction showed that sorted-subset sequencing was incomplete. Relative to memory subsets, naive subsets generally showed larger estimated richness.

CDR3 size: 16 residues. V was clipped by 5 bases and J by 5 bases; unmatched bases: 14. From germline, CDR1 is MNHEY and CDR2 SMNVEV (reference sequence). Regarding this clone: Its antigen is undetermined.

The naive CD8 subset, CD45RO-negative cells positively selected for CCR7, excluded terminally differentiated effector memory CD45RA+ cells. Replicate sorted-subset PCRs were loaded with roughly 200 ng DNA, 29,000 or so T cell genomes. Assay used: immunoSEQ multiplex PCR; TCRdb lists only in-frame clones, some missing. The data show 2 million to 2.5 million clones, 93% seen once. The source material was naive CD8+ T cells from PBMCs. This chain links TRBV27 with TRBJ2-7; the match to TRBD1 covers 8 bases. This receptor was obtained from a man aged 18 to 29 in good health. Some clones in this sample may be carry-over from other donors' samples. The CDR3 spells CASSPVPDRGLNEQYF. The CDR3 DNA reads as TGTGCCAGCAGTCCGGTCCCCGACAGGGGATTGAACGAGCAGTACTTC.